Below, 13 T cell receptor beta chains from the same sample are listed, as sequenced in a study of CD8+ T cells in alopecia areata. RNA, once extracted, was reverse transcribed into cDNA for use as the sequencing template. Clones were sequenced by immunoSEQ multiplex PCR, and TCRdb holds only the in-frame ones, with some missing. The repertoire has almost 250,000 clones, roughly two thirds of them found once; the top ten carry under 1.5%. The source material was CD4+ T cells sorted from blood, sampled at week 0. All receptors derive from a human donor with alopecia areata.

The CDR3 DNA reads as TGTGCCAGCTCACCTTACAGGGATAGGGACTATAATTCACCCCTCCACTTT. Protein product: CASSPYRDRDYNSPLHF. J is TRBJ1-6 and V is TRBV18; tentatively, D is TRBD1 (6 bases). Trimming shortened V by 3 bases and J by 3 bases, and 15 bases separated the two germline ends. CDR3 length equals 17 residues. Germline lookup yields CDR1 KGHSH and CDR2 LQKENI.

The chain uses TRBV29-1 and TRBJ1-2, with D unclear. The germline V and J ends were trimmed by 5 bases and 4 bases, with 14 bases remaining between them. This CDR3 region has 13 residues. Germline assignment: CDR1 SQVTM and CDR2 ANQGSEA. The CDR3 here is CSVRAFGGYGYTF. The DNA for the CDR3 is TGCAGCGTTCGGGCCTTTGGAGGCTATGGCTACACCTTC.

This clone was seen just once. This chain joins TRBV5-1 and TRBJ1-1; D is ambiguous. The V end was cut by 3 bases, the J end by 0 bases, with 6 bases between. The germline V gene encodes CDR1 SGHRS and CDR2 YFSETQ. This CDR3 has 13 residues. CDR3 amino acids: CASSWEMNTEAFF. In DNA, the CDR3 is TGCGCCAGCAGCTGGGAGATGAACACTGAAGCTTTCTTT.

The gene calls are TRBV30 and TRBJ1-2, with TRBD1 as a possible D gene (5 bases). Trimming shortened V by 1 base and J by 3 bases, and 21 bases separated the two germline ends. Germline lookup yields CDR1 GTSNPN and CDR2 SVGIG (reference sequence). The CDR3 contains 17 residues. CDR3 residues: CAWSALGGISSYYGYTF. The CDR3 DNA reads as TGTGCCTGGAGTGCCCTTGGGGGTATCAGTTCTTACTATGGCTACACCTTC.

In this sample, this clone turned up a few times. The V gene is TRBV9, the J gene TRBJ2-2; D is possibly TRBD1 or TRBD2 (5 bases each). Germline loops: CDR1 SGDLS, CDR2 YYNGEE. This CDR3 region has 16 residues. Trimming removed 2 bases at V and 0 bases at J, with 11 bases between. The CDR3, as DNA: TGTGCCAGCAGCGTCCGGGACGGGTCGAACACCGGGGAGCTGTTTTTT. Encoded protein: CASSVRDGSNTGELFF.

The CDR3 region is CASSVEVYNEQFF. The CDR3 coding sequence is TGTGCCAGCAGCGTAGAAGTCTACAATGAGCAGTTCTTC. This chain uses TRBV9 with TRBJ2-1; the D is unclear. CDR3 size: 13 residues. Trimming pared 0 bases from V and 3 bases from J, leaving 4 bases between. Germline V lookup: CDR1 SGDLS, CDR2 YYNGEE.

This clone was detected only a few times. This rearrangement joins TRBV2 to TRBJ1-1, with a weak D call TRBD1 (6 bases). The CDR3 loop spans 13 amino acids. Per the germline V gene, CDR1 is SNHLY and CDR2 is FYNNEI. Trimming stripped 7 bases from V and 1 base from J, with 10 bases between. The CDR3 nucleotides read TGTGCCAGCACTAAGGACAGGAACACTGAAGCTTTCTTT. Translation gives CASTKDRNTEAFF.

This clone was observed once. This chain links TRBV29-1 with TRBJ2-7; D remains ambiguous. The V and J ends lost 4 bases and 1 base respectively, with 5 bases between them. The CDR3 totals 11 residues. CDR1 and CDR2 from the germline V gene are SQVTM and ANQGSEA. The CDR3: CSVGFSYEQYF. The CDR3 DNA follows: TGCAGCGTTGGGTTTTCCTACGAGCAGTACTTC.

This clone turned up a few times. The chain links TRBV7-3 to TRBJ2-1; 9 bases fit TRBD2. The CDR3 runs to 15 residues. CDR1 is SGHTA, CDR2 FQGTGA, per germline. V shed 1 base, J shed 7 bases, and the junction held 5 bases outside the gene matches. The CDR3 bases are TGTGCCAGCAGCTTAAGGGCGGGGGGGCCGAATGAGCAGTTCTTC. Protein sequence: CASSLRAGGPNEQFF.

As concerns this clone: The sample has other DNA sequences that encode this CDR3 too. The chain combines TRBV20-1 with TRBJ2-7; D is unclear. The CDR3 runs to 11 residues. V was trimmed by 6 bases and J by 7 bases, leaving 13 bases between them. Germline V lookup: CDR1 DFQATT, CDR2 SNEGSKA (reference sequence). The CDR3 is CSARQGGEQYF. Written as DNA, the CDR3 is TGCAGTGCAAGGCAAGGTGGGGAGCAGTACTTC.

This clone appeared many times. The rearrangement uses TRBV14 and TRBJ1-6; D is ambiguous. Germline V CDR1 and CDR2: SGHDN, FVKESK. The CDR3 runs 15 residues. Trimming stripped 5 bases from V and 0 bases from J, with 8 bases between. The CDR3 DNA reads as TGTGCCAGCAGCACTGGAGCCTCCTATAATTCACCCCTCCACTTT. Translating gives CASSTGASYNSPLHF.

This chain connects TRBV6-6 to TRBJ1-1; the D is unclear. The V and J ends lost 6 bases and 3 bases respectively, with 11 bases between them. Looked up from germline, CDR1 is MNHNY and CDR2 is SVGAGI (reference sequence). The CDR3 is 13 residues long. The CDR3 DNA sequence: TGTGCCAGCAGAGCAGACCGATACACTGAAGCTTTCTTT. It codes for CASRADRYTEAFF.

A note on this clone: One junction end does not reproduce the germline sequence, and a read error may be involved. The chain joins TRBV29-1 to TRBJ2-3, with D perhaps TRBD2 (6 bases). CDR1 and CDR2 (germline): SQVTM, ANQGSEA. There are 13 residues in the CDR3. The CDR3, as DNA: TGCAGCGTCGAAGCCCTGGGGGGAGATACGCAGTATTTT. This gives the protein CSVEALGGDTQYF.